Presented here are 30 T cell receptor beta chains from one specimen sequenced in a study of blood T cell repertoires in COVID-19. Repertoires were generated with immunoSEQ multiplex PCR, while TCRdb's copy carries only in-frame clones and drops some. The table has about 350,000 clones, around 90% seen once. Material: peripheral blood. The receptors stem from a man aged 25 to 45 with COVID-19, enrolled during active disease.

The chain links TRBV27 to TRBJ1-4; TRBD1 is a possible D gene (6 bases). Trimming left V 6 bases short and J 7 bases short, with 15 bases between. CDR1 and CDR2 (germline): MNHEY, SMNVEV (reference sequence). The CDR3 length is 14 residues. The CDR3 protein is CASSREGVGEKLFF. The CDR3 DNA reads TGTGCCAGCAGCCGAGAGGGGGTGGGTGAAAAACTGTTTTTT. The full variable domain, completed using reference TRBV27 and TRBJ1-4, is EAQVTQNPRYLITVTGKKLTVTCSQNMNHEYMSWYRQDPGLGLRQIYYSMNVEVTDKGDVPEGYKVSRKEKRNFPLILESPSPNQTSLYFCASSREGVGEKLFFGSGTQLSVL.

The chain recombines TRBV7-3 with TRBJ2-2; D possibly corresponds to TRBD1 (5 bases). The CDR3 runs to 14 residues. The germline V gene has CDR1 SGHTA and CDR2 FQGTGA. Trimming took 6 bases from V and 3 from J, leaving 11 bases between them. Here the CDR3 DNA reads TGTGCCAGCAGGGGCGTCAGGGACACCGGGGAGCTGTTTTTT. This translates into CASRGVRDTGELFF.

About this clone: Other DNA sequences in the same sample also yield this CDR3. The chain carries TRBV28 and TRBJ1-5; D not certain. V was trimmed by 2 bases and J by 7 bases, leaving 12 bases between them. CDR3 size: 14 residues. Germline values: CDR1 MDHEN, CDR2 SYDVKM. The chain's CDR3 is CASSLRGAGQPQHF. The CDR3 DNA sequence: TGTGCCAGCAGTTTACGGGGAGCGGGACAGCCCCAGCATTTT.

This sequence joins TRBV28 and TRBJ2-7; tentatively, D is TRBD2 (7 bases). CDR3 length equals 15 residues. V was cut by 4 bases and J by 5 bases, with 18 bases left in between. Germline V CDR1 and CDR2: MDHEN, SYDVKM. CDR3 protein: CASSSPRGAGDEQYF. The CDR3 DNA is TGTGCCAGCAGTTCTCCTCGGGGGGCTGGCGACGAGCAGTACTTC.

The rearrangement links TRBV7-2 to TRBJ2-5, with 8 nucleotides matching TRBD2. The germline CDR1 and CDR2 sequences are SGHTA and FQGNSA. The CDR3 length is 16 residues. V lost 0 bases, J lost 5 bases, and 8 bases stayed unmatched. The CDR3 DNA sequence: TGTGCCAGCAGCTTAGCTCCAGCGGGAGTGGGGGAGACCCAGTACTTC. Its translation is CASSLAPAGVGETQYF.

The rearrangement joins TRBV12-3 or TRBV12-4 to TRBJ2-7, with D perhaps TRBD2 (5 bases). This CDR3 has 12 residues. Trimming removed 6 bases at V and 6 bases at J, with 12 bases between. The CDR3 bases are TGTGCCAGCAGCGGGGTCCAGAGCGAGCAGTACTTC. It translates to CASSGVQSEQYF.

This clone was observed once. The chain is built from TRBV4-3 and TRBJ1-2, with 8 bases that match TRBD1. CDR1 and CDR2 (germline): LGHNA, YSLEER. The length of the CDR3 is 13 residues. Trimming cost V 3 bases and J 4 bases; bases outside gene matches: 1. CDR3 residues: CASSQTGVYGYTF. The CDR3 DNA follows: TGCGCCAGCAGCCAGACAGGGGTCTATGGCTACACCTTC.

The V and J genes are TRBV11-2 and TRBJ2-1; 7 bases are shared with TRBD2. The CDR3 is made up of 15 amino acids. Germline V gives CDR1 SGHAT, CDR2 FQNNGV. Losses at the gene ends were 5 bases for V and 4 bases for J; bases not matched to a gene: 8. CDR3: CASSPTSAVYNEQFF. The CDR3 DNA sequence: TGTGCCAGCAGCCCAACTAGCGCCGTTTACAATGAGCAGTTCTTC.

This clone turned up a few times. The rearrangement joins TRBV4-1 to TRBJ2-5, with D possibly TRBD1 on 6 matching bases. V was cut by 2 bases and J by 3 bases, with 13 bases left in between. Germline assignment: CDR1 MGHRA and CDR2 YSYEKL. The CDR3 runs to 15 residues. The chain's CDR3 is CASSQQPGQEETQYF. The CDR3 DNA follows: TGCGCCAGCAGCCAACAACCGGGACAAGAAGAGACCCAGTACTTC.

The CDR3 DNA follows: TGTGCCAGCAGCTTAGAAAGAGCGAACAATGAGCAGTTCTTC. It yields the protein CASSLERANNEQFF. J is TRBJ2-1 and V is TRBV5-5; D remains unclear. Germline assignment: CDR1 SGHKS and CDR2 YYEKEE (reference sequence). The CDR3 spans 14 residues. The V end lost 2 bases, the J end lost 5 bases, and 11 bases lay between the germline ends.

The chain has TRBV5-4 and TRBJ2-2, with unresolved D. Trimming removed 4 bases at V and 4 bases at J, with 8 bases between. This CDR3 spans 13 amino acids. Per germline, CDR1 SGHNT and CDR2 YYREEE (reference sequence). The CDR3 nucleotides read TGTGCCAGCAGCGTCCACGGCACCGGGGAGCTGTTTTTT. Protein product: CASSVHGTGELFF.

On this clone itself: Other DNA sequences in the sample encode the same CDR3. This chain links TRBV9 with TRBJ1-1, with 9 bases fitting TRBD1. Germline CDR1 is SGDLS and CDR2 is YYNGEE. V gave up 3 bases and J gave up 1 base; unmatched junction bases: 4. The CDR3 spans 15 residues. The CDR3 spells CASSAPGQGNTEAFF. In DNA form, the CDR3 reads TGTGCCAGCAGCGCCCCGGGACAGGGGAACACTGAAGCTTTCTTT.

This clone was seen more than once but under ten times. The chain couples TRBV9 to TRBJ2-1; 7 nucleotides align to TRBD2. Trimming at V came to 4 bases and at J to 8 bases, leaving 12 bases not matched to a gene. Germline lookup yields CDR1 SGDLS and CDR2 YYNGEE. The CDR3 length is 15 residues. CDR3 loop: CASSLGLEGKDEQFF. The CDR3 DNA sequence: TGTGCCAGCAGCCTAGGACTAGAGGGCAAGGATGAGCAGTTCTTC.

The CDR3 nucleotides are TGTGCCAGCTCACCACTCGCGAAGGCTAGCGGGAGTCCCGGGGAGCTGTTTTTT. Encoded protein: CASSPLAKASGSPGELFF. This chain links TRBV18 with TRBJ2-2; 10 nucleotides align to TRBD2. The germline V gene encodes CDR1 KGHSH and CDR2 LQKENI. The CDR3 totals 18 residues. V was pared by 1 base and J by 6 bases, with 11 bases of the junction left unmatched.

The genes are TRBV24-1 and TRBJ2-7; TRBD1 agrees at 7 bases. This CDR3 is 13 amino acids long. Germline CDR1 is KGHDR and CDR2 is SFDVKD. V gave up 9 bases and J gave up 7 bases; unmatched junction bases: 11. CDR3 DNA sequence: TGTGCCACCGGTCGGGACAGTTATACGGAGCAGTACTTC. Its protein is CATGRDSYTEQYF.

This rearrangement joins TRBV6-5 to TRBJ1-2; D is perhaps TRBD1 (6 bases). The CDR3 consists of 15 residues. V was pared by 5 bases and J by 3 bases, with 16 bases between. Germline CDR1 reads MNHEY; CDR2 reads SVGAGI. CDR3 coding DNA: TGTGCCAGCAGTAATACAGGGATGGCAGACTATGGCTACACCTTC. Translating gives CASSNTGMADYGYTF.

The chain combines TRBV29-1 with TRBJ2-1, with 10 bases lining up with TRBD2. Germline CDR1 reads SQVTM; CDR2 reads ANQGSEA. The CDR3 contains 17 residues. V lost 5 bases to trimming and J lost 4 bases; unmatched junction nucleotides: 14. The CDR3 spells CSVRGLADLMQYNEQFF. CDR3 coding DNA: TGCAGCGTTCGCGGACTAGCGGACCTTATGCAATACAATGAGCAGTTCTTC.

This rearrangement joins TRBV29-1 to TRBJ1-1; D is undetermined. Germline V gives CDR1 SQVTM, CDR2 ANQGSEA. The CDR3 has 13 residues. Trimming shortened V by 4 bases and J by 0 bases, and 9 bases separated the two germline ends. The CDR3 here is CSVAGRMNTEAFF. In DNA form, the CDR3 reads TGCAGCGTTGCAGGCAGGATGAACACTGAAGCTTTCTTT.

The gene calls are TRBV6-6 and TRBJ2-7, with 10 bases aligning to TRBD2. Germline V gives CDR1 MNHNY, CDR2 SVGAGI (reference sequence). V gave up 5 bases and J gave up 8 bases; unmatched junction bases: 12. The CDR3 totals 15 residues. CDR3: CASSPGTSVLGKQYF. CDR3 DNA: TGTGCCAGCAGTCCCGGGACTAGCGTCTTGGGAAAGCAGTACTTC.

The chain uses TRBV3-1 (or the pseudogene TRBV3-2) and TRBJ2-1, with 8 positions matching TRBD1. Losses at the gene ends were 3 bases for V and 10 bases for J; bases not matched to a gene: 8. Germline V CDR1 and CDR2: LGHDT, YNNKEL (reference sequence). The CDR3 totals 14 residues. CDR3 residues: CASSQGQVVSEQFF. In DNA, the CDR3 is TGTGCCAGCAGCCAGGGACAGGTGGTAAGCGAGCAGTTCTTC.

This clone was picked up one time. This rearrangement joins TRBV21-1 to TRBJ2-2; the table's TRBD1 call for D was not verified on the DNA. TRBV21-1 is deemed a pseudogene. CDR3 length: 16 residues. The DNA of the CDR3 is TGTGCCAGCAGCGACAGGGGACTCGATAACACCGGGGAGCTGTTTTTT. Residues: CASSDRGLDNTGELFF.

The rearrangement uses TRBV6-4 and TRBJ2-7, with D tentatively TRBD1 (6 bases). This CDR3 is built from 15 residues. In germline, CDR1 is MRHNA, CDR2 SNTAGT. Trimming stripped 4 bases from V and 0 bases from J, with 13 bases between. The CDR3 DNA sequence: TGTGCCAGCAGTGTAAACTGGGGGCCCTCCTACGAGCAGTACTTC. It is translated as CASSVNWGPSYEQYF.

The rearrangement uses TRBV9 and TRBJ2-6; 9 nucleotides align to TRBD2. V shed 1 base and J 0 bases; nucleotides not matched to a gene: 2. The CDR3 is 17 residues long. The germline V gene has CDR1 SGDLS and CDR2 YYNGEE. The CDR3 region has the DNA TGTGCCAGCAGCGTACTAGCGGGGCTCTCTGGGGCCAACGTCCTGACTTTC. It codes for CASSVLAGLSGANVLTF.

The genes are TRBV28 and TRBJ2-7, with TRBD2 matching over 7 bases. With V trimmed by 2 bases and J by 3 bases, 7 bases remained unmatched. The CDR3 length is 15 residues. Germline V gene lookup returns CDR1 MDHEN and CDR2 SYDVKM. The CDR3 sequence: CASSLGASGLYEQYF. The CDR3 DNA follows: TGTGCCAGCAGTTTAGGAGCTAGCGGCCTCTACGAGCAGTACTTC.

This chain connects TRBV18 to TRBJ2-5; 7 nucleotides align to TRBD2. The junction had 5 bases not matched to a gene; V was cut back by 2 bases and J by 2 bases. The CDR3 is made up of 15 amino acids. In germline, CDR1 is KGHSH, CDR2 LQKENI. In DNA form, the CDR3 reads TGTGCCAGCTCACCAGGGGAGGGATTTCAAGAGACCCAGTACTTC. Translated, it gives CASSPGEGFQETQYF.

This clone was seen just once. This chain connects TRBV5-6 to TRBJ1-2; D possibly corresponds to TRBD1 (5 bases). Germline V gene data show CDR1 as SGHDT and CDR2 as YYEEEE. The length of the CDR3 is 14 residues. V lost 0 bases to trimming and J lost 3 bases, with 9 bases between them. CDR3 sequence (DNA): TGTGCCAGCAGCTTGGTAGGGGTCTACTATGGCTACACCTTC. It codes for CASSLVGVYYGYTF.

The rearrangement uses TRBV27 and TRBJ2-3; a possible D gene is TRBD2 (5 bases). Germline CDR1 MNHEY, CDR2 SMNVEV (reference sequence). The CDR3 is made up of 14 amino acids. The ends were cut back, 6 bases at V and 0 bases at J, with 10 bases in the middle. The chain's CDR3 is CASRDWKSTDTQYF. As DNA, the CDR3 is TGTGCCAGCAGGGACTGGAAAAGCACAGATACGCAGTATTTT.

J is TRBJ2-7 and V is TRBV7-2; D gene ambiguous. Per the germline V gene, CDR1 is SGHTA and CDR2 is FQGNSA. The length of the CDR3 is 12 residues. Trimming cost V 2 bases and J 2 bases, with 4 bases left between them. CDR3 nucleotide sequence: TGTGCCAGCAGCTTACTAACCTACGAGCAGTACTTC. This gives the protein CASSLLTYEQYF.

Only one count was recorded for this clone. V and J are TRBV19 and TRBJ2-5, with 7 positions matching TRBD1. The CDR3 runs to 14 residues. CDR1 and CDR2 (germline): LNHDA, SQIVND (reference sequence). The V gene end was trimmed by 5 bases and the J gene end by 3 bases; junction bases not matched to a gene: 6. CDR3 sequence (DNA): TGTGCCAGTAGTTATATTGACAGGGAAGAGACCCAGTACTTC. Translated, it gives CASSYIDREETQYF.

The chain employs TRBV18 and TRBJ1-5; no reliable D call. The CDR3 loop spans 15 amino acids. Germline assignment: CDR1 KGHSH and CDR2 LQKENI. V dropped 6 bases and J dropped 9 bases, with 21 bases sitting between them. The CDR3 sequence: CASSICWPSRWPQHF. The DNA for the CDR3 is TGTGCCAGCTCGATATGCTGGCCGTCGCGGTGGCCCCAGCATTTT.